This TCR beta chain was identified in a study of CDR3 diversity in severe acne. The CDR3 extends over 15 amino acids. Trimming cost V 4 bases and J 3 bases, with 16 bases left between them. CDR1 SGHTA and CDR2 FQGTGA come from the germline V gene. A single record per CDR3 protein comes from TCRdb applying MiXCR to the PCR reads. The table includes over 85,000 distinct CDR3 sequences, 51% detected once. The chain uses TRBV7-3 and TRBJ2-7; D possibly uses TRBD1 or TRBD2 (5 bases each). The receptor's source is a male donor with acne. Material: blood. CDR3 in DNA: TGTGCCAGCAGCTCCGGGACCGAAAAGTACTACGAGCAGTACTTC. It yields the protein CASSSGTEKYYEQYF.